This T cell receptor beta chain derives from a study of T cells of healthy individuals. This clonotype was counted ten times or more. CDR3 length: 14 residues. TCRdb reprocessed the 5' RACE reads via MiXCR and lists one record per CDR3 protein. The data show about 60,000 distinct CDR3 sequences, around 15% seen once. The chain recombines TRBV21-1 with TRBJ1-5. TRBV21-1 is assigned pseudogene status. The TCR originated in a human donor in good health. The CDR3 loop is CASSIEEGHQPQHF. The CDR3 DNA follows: TGTGCCAGCAGCATCGAGGAGGGGCATCAGCCCCAGCATTTT.